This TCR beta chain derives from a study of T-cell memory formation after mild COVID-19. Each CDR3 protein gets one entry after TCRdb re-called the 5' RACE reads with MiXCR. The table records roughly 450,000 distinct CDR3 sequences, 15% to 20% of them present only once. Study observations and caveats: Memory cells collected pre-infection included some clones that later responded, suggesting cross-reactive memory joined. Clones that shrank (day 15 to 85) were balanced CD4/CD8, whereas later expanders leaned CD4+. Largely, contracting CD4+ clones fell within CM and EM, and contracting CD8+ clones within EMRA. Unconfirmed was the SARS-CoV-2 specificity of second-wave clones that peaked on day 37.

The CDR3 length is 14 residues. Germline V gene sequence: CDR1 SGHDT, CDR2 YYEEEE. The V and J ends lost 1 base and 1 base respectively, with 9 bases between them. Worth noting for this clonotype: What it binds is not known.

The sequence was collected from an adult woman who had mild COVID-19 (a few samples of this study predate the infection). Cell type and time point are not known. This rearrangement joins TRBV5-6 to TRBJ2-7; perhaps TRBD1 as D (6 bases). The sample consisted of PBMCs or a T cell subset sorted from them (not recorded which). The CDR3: CASSLMQGSYEQYF. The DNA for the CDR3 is TGTGCCAGCAGCTTGATGCAGGGGTCCTACGAGCAGTACTTC.